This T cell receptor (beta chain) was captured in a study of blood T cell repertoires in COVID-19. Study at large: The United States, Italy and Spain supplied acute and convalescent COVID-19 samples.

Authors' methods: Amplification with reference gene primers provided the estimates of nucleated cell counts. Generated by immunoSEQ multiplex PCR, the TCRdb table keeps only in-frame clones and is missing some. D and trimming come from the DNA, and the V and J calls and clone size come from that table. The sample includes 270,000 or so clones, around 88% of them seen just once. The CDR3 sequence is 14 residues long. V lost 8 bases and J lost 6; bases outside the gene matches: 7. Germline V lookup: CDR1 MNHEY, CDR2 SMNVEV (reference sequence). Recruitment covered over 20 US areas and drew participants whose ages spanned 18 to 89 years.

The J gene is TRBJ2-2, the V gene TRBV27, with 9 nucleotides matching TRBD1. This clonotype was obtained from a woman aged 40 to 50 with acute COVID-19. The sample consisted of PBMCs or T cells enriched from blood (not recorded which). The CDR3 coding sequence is TGTGCCAGCGGGGCAACAGGGGGCTCCGGGGAGCTGTTTTTT. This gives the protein CASGATGGSGELFF.